This T cell receptor beta chain was captured in a study of PD-1 blockade in classical Hodgkin lymphoma. Study information: Administration of nivolumab to patients was at 3 mg/kg intravenously every 2 weeks. Study-level results: CD8+ TCR diversity did not rise significantly by C4D1, unlike CD4+. Complete responders had baseline diversity similar to newly diagnosed patients. Newly diagnosed patients were reported to exhibit reduced baseline TCR diversity relative to healthy donors.

Germline CDR1 reads KGHSH; CDR2 reads LQKENI. This CDR3 spans 16 amino acids. The trim removed 8 bases at V and 4 bases at J, leaving 12 bases unmatched. Method: immunoSEQ multiplex PCR; TCRdb's copy keeps in-frame clones and lacks some. The sample yields about 35,000 clones, 76% seen once. With respect to this clone: Its antigen remains unidentified.

Every patient had relapsed following autologous stem cell transplantation, and cohorts differed in brentuximab vedotin exposure. The chain couples TRBV18 to TRBJ2-2; 8 bases align to TRBD2. Sequencing was performed on peripheral blood mononuclear cells (PBMCs), taken before the second cycle of nivolumab. The origin of this receptor is a human donor with classical Hodgkin lymphoma. DNA of the CDR3: TGTGCCAGCCAACCCCCAAGCGGGGGTATCACCGGGGAGCTGTTTTTT. This translates into CASQPPSGGITGELFF.